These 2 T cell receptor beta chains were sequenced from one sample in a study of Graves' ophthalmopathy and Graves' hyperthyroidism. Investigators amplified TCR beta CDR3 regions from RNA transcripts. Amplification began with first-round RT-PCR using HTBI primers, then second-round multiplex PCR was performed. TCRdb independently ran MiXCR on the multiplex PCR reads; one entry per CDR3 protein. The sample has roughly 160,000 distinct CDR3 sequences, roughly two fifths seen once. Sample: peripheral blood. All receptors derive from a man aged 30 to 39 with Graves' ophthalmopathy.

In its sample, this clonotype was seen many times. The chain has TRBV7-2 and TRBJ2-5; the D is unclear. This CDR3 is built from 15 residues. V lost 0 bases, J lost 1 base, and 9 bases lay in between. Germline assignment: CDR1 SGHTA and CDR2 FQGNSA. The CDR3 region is CASSLAAAGQETQYF. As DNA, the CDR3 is TGTGCCAGCAGCTTAGCGGCGGCAGGCCAAGAGACCCAGTACTTC.

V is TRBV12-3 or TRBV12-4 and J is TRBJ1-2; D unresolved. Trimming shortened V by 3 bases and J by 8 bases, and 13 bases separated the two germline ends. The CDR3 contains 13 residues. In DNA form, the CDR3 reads TGTGCCAGCAGTTTTGGTGTAGACTCAGGCTACACCTTC. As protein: CASSFGVDSGYTF.